This T cell receptor beta chain was sequenced in a study of blood T cell repertoires in COVID-19. Study-wide background: Italy, Spain and the United States were the sources of the convalescent and acute COVID-19 samples.

The V gene lost 0 bases and the J gene lost 2 bases, with 14 bases spanning the gap. The CDR3 has 17 residues. The V gene's germline CDR1 is SGHAT and CDR2 FQNNGV. In the authors' workflow: The assay estimated nucleated cells by amplifying reference gene primers. TCRdb keeps only in-frame clones here, not all; method: immunoSEQ multiplex PCR. From that table come the V and J calls and clone size; the DNA was used to work out D and trimming. The data show 250,000 to 350,000 clones, 80% to 95% seen once. Seattle patient enrollment occurred during active infection, with longitudinal follow-up thereafter.

This clonotype was obtained from a woman aged 25 to 39 with COVID-19, enrolled during active disease. J is TRBJ1-3 and V is TRBV11-2; D unclear. Sequenced sample: peripheral blood. The CDR3, as DNA: TGTGCCAGCAGCTTAGATGGCGTAGGAGGCCCTGGAAACACCATATATTTT. Protein sequence: CASSLDGVGGPGNTIYF.